One and the same sample provided the 27 T cell receptor beta chains below, sequenced in a study of cytomegalovirus exposure and HLA in healthy donors. Vbeta (60) and Jbeta (13) primers were used in the PCR. Sequencing used immunoSEQ multiplex PCR; TCRdb keeps in-frame clones, though not all of them. The table shows around 50,000 clones, with 60% to 85% occurring only once. The sample was PBMCs. The receptors shown here come from a young man in good health and CMV-seropositive.

The V gene is TRBV6-5, the J gene TRBJ1-2, with 9 bases identical to TRBD1. Germline V gene lookup returns CDR1 MNHEY and CDR2 SVGAGI. The CDR3 is made up of 14 amino acids. J was trimmed by 4 bases and V by 8 bases; bases with no gene match: 8. The CDR3 spells CASREDRGFYGYTF. The CDR3 bases are TGTGCCAGCCGGGAGGACAGGGGCTTCTATGGCTACACCTTC.

This clone came up a few times. The chain employs TRBV30 and TRBJ1-5, with D unresolved. V was shortened by 2 bases and J by 6 bases, with 14 bases between the two germline ends. CDR1 and CDR2 from the germline V gene are GTSNPN and SVGIG (reference sequence). The CDR3 has 14 amino acids. The CDR3 DNA reads TGTGCCTGGAGTCTAGGCCCGCTGGTTCAGCCCCAGCATTTT. Its translation is CAWSLGPLVQPQHF. Variable domain in full (rest from reference TRBV30 and TRBJ1-5): SQTIHQWPATLVQPVGSPLSLECTVEGTSNPNLYWYRQAAGRGLQLLFYSVGIGQISSEVPQNLSASRPQDRQFILSSKKLLLSDSGFYLCAWSLGPLVQPQHFGDGTRLSIL.

The V gene is TRBV9, the J gene TRBJ1-5, with D uncertain. CDR3 length: 13 amino acids. Deletions cut 0 bases from V and 10 bases from J, with 11 bases between. The V gene's germline CDR1 is SGDLS and CDR2 YYNGEE. The DNA of the CDR3 is TGTGCCAGCAGCGTAGATACCAGTCATCCCCAGCATTTT. Translated, it gives CASSVDTSHPQHF.

This clone was seen a handful of times. The rearrangement joins TRBV20-1 to TRBJ1-4, with a tentative D call TRBD1 (5 bases). This CDR3 contains 11 residues. CDR1 and CDR2 (germline): DFQATT, SNEGSKA (reference sequence). Trimming took 3 bases from V and 8 from J, leaving 7 bases between them. CDR3 amino acids: CSARNREKLFF. As DNA, the CDR3 is TGCAGTGCTAGGAACAGGGAAAAACTGTTTTTT.

J is TRBJ1-5 and V is TRBV5-1; perhaps TRBD1 as D (6 bases). V was shortened by 0 bases and J by 2 bases, with 12 bases between the two germline ends. This CDR3 has 16 residues. Per germline, CDR1 SGHRS and CDR2 YFSETQ. The CDR3 sequence: CASSLGDAGGNQPQHF. The DNA for the CDR3 is TGCGCCAGCAGCTTGGGGGACGCAGGGGGCAATCAGCCCCAGCATTTT.

This chain uses TRBV7-9 with TRBJ2-7; possible D gene TRBD1, 5 bases. The V gene's germline CDR1 is SEHNR and CDR2 FQNEAQ (reference sequence). This CDR3 region has 14 residues. The V and J ends lost 4 bases and 7 bases respectively, with 17 bases between them. This chain's CDR3 is CASSSRAGLGEQYF. CDR3 bases: TGTGCCAGCAGCTCTCGGGCAGGGCTAGGGGAGCAGTACTTC.

The genes are TRBV11-1 and TRBJ1-1; 7 nucleotides line up with TRBD1. There are 14 residues in the CDR3. The germline gives CDR1 SGHAT, CDR2 FQDESV (reference sequence). V gave up 6 bases and J gave up 6 bases; unmatched junction bases: 10. The chain's CDR3 is CASSRTGNTAEAFF. CDR3 coding DNA: TGTGCCAGCAGTCGGACAGGAAATACGGCTGAAGCTTTCTTT.

The chain recombines TRBV7-9 with TRBJ1-1; 7 nucleotides agree with TRBD1. CDR3 length: 16 amino acids. Looked up from germline, CDR1 is SEHNR and CDR2 is FQNEAQ (reference sequence). After removal of 6 bases from V and 2 bases from J, the junction contained 12 bases not matched to a gene. For the CDR3, the DNA is TGTGCCAGCAGTCCATCTTGGGGACAGACAAACACTGAAGCTTTCTTT. Protein product: CASSPSWGQTNTEAFF.

The chain is built from TRBV13 and TRBJ2-5, with a weak D call TRBD1 (5 bases). V gave up 5 bases and J gave up 4 bases, with 11 bases separating them. The CDR3 length is 13 residues. Germline CDR1 and CDR2: PRHDT and FYEKMQ (reference sequence). The CDR3 sequence: CASSIDRRETQYF. CDR3 DNA sequence: TGTGCCAGCAGCATAGACAGAAGAGAGACCCAGTACTTC.

This chain uses TRBV9 with TRBJ1-1, with a weak D call TRBD1 (5 bases). Between the trimmed V and J ends, which lost 0 bases and 5 bases, there was a span of 8 bases. Looked up from germline, CDR1 is SGDLS and CDR2 is YYNGEE. The CDR3 totals 13 residues. CDR3 DNA sequence: TGTGCCAGCAGCGTAGGCAGACAGACTGAAGCTTTCTTT. Translated: CASSVGRQTEAFF.

The chain carries TRBV30 and TRBJ1-2, with TRBD1 as a possible D gene (6 bases). CDR1 GTSNPN and CDR2 SVGIG come from the germline V gene (reference sequence). Trimming stripped 3 bases from V and 8 bases from J, with 19 bases between. There are 14 residues in the CDR3. The CDR3 protein is CAWSRGTGPWGYTF. CDR3 nucleotide sequence: TGTGCCTGGAGCCGCGGAACAGGGCCCTGGGGCTACACCTTC.

J is TRBJ1-1 and V is TRBV15; perhaps TRBD1 as D (5 bases). With 2 bases removed from V and 9 bases from J, the gap between germline ends came to 13 bases. Per the germline V gene, CDR1 is LNHNV and CDR2 is YYDKDF (reference sequence). This CDR3 comprises 13 residues. The CDR3 sequence: CATSRIRDLKAFF. The CDR3 region has the DNA TGTGCCACCAGCAGAATCCGGGACTTAAAAGCTTTCTTT.

A single count supports this clone. This CDR3 reads CASSQRHNPNNIQYF. CDR3 nucleotide sequence: TGTGCCAGCAGCCAACGACACAATCCAAACAACATTCAGTACTTC. This chain connects TRBV4-2 to TRBJ2-4; unclear D gene. Per the germline V gene, CDR1 is LGHNA and CDR2 is YNFKEQ. V shed 2 bases and J shed 7 bases, with 15 bases lying between them. The CDR3 has 15 amino acids.

J is TRBJ1-1 and V is TRBV20-1, with D perhaps matching TRBD1 (5 bases). The V gene's germline CDR1 is DFQATT and CDR2 SNEGSKA (reference sequence). This CDR3 is 10 amino acids long. CDR3: CRASGTEAFF. DNA for the CDR3: TGCAGGGCGTCAGGGACTGAAGCTTTCTTT.

The chain joins TRBV5-1 to TRBJ2-1; D gene ambiguous. Germline V gene lookup returns CDR1 SGHRS and CDR2 YFSETQ. The V end was cut by 0 bases, the J end by 0 bases, with 13 bases between. The CDR3 sequence is 17 residues long. The CDR3 spells CASSLAARQSSYNEQFF. The CDR3 DNA reads TGCGCCAGCAGCTTGGCGGCCAGACAAAGCTCCTACAATGAGCAGTTCTTC.

The chain joins TRBV7-3 to TRBJ2-7; 7 bases align to TRBD1. Trimming took 5 bases from V and 3 from J; bases not matched to a gene: 10. CDR1 SGHTA and CDR2 FQGTGA come from the germline V gene. The CDR3 runs to 15 residues. For the CDR3, the DNA is TGTGCCAGCAGCGAAACAGGGGCGGGTCACTACGAGCAGTACTTC. It translates to CASSETGAGHYEQYF.

This clone appeared once. The V gene is TRBV2, the J gene TRBJ1-1; 10 bases are a match to TRBD1. The CDR3 length is 14 residues. J was trimmed by 6 bases and V by 6 bases; bases with no gene match: 7. Germline V gene data show CDR1 as SNHLY and CDR2 as FYNNEI. DNA for the CDR3: TGTGCCAGCAGACCGGGACAGGGGCGTTCTGAAGCTTTCTTT. Translation gives CASRPGQGRSEAFF.

This chain links TRBV27 with TRBJ2-7, with 11 bases identical to TRBD2. Per the germline V gene, CDR1 is MNHEY and CDR2 is SMNVEV (reference sequence). The CDR3 loop spans 15 amino acids. The V and J ends lost 7 bases and 3 bases, in that order; junction bases with no gene match: 8. This chain's CDR3 is CASTDFTSGGYEQYF. Written as DNA, the CDR3 is TGTGCCAGCACCGACTTTACTAGCGGGGGCTACGAGCAGTACTTC.

The chain is built from TRBV18 and TRBJ2-3, with D possibly TRBD1 on 7 matching bases. The CDR3 extends over 15 amino acids. The germline V and J ends were trimmed by 0 bases and 3 bases, with 10 bases remaining between them. CDR1 is KGHSH, CDR2 LQKENI, per germline. Written as DNA, the CDR3 is TGTGCCAGCTCACCACCGACAGGGAGGACAGATACGCAGTATTTT. Protein product: CASSPPTGRTDTQYF.

J is TRBJ2-3 and V is TRBV7-6; TRBD1 agrees at 8 bases. The CDR3 extends over 20 amino acids. Germline lookup yields CDR1 SGHVS and CDR2 FNYEAQ. With V trimmed by 5 bases and J by 2 bases, 21 bases remained unmatched. The CDR3 DNA follows: TGTGCCAGCAGCCTCAGGACAGGGCTAGCCCTTAGCTCTAACACAGATACGCAGTATTTT. Protein product: CASSLRTGLALSSNTDTQYF. Using reference TRBV7-6 and TRBJ2-3 for the parts outside the CDR3, the full variable domain is GAGVSQSPRYKVTKRGQDVALRCDPISGHVSLYWYRQALGQGPEFLTYFNYEAQQDKSGLPNDRFSAERPEGSISTLTIQRTEQRDSAMYRCASSLRTGLALSSNTDTQYFGPGTRLTVL.

The chain has TRBV5-1 and TRBJ2-2; D is undetermined. Germline CDR1 reads SGHRS; CDR2 reads YFSETQ. Trimming took off 0 bases at V and 3 bases at J, with 15 bases between the two ends. This CDR3 contains 17 residues. CDR3 loop: CASSLGRELSYTGELFF. CDR3 nucleotide sequence: TGCGCCAGCAGCTTGGGACGAGAACTAAGCTACACCGGGGAGCTGTTTTTT.

V is TRBV28 and J is TRBJ1-6; TRBD1 aligns across 8 bases. This CDR3 comprises 15 residues. The germline CDR1 and CDR2 sequences are MDHEN and SYDVKM. Unmatched junction bases numbered 3, after V lost 6 bases and J lost 2 bases. The CDR3 bases are TGTGCCAGCAGCGGACAGGGCGCCTATAATTCACCCCTCCACTTT. As protein: CASSGQGAYNSPLHF. The entire variable domain, with the rest obtained from reference TRBV28 and TRBJ1-6, is as follows: DVKVTQSSRYLVKRTGEKVFLECVQDMDHENMFWYRQDPGLGLRLIYFSYDVKMKEKGDIPEGYSVSREKKERFSLILESASTNQTSMYLCASSGQGAYNSPLHFGNGTRLTVT.

The chain has TRBV7-9 and TRBJ1-1; tentative D call: TRBD1 (5 bases). Germline CDR1 and CDR2: SEHNR and FQNEAQ (reference sequence). V was cut by 2 bases and J by 3 bases, with 16 bases left in between. The CDR3 runs to 16 residues. CDR3 nucleotides: TGTGCCAGCAGCTTAAGGTGGGGGGGAAAGGACACTGAAGCTTTCTTT. This translates into CASSLRWGGKDTEAFF.

The chain links TRBV5-1 to TRBJ2-5; possibly TRBD1 for D (6 bases). Between the trimmed V and J ends, which lost 4 bases and 5 bases, there was a span of 15 bases. The germline V gene encodes CDR1 SGHRS and CDR2 YFSETQ. The CDR3 runs 14 residues. This CDR3 is CASSGGQQGETQYF. The DNA for the CDR3 is TGCGCCAGCAGCGGGGGACAACAGGGCGAGACCCAGTACTTC.

In this sample, this clone turned up a few times. The chain combines TRBV6-5 with TRBJ2-7; TRBD2 aligns across 11 bases. J was trimmed by 4 bases and V by 4 bases; bases with no gene match: 6. The CDR3 is 15 amino acids. The V gene's germline CDR1 is MNHEY and CDR2 SVGAGI. The CDR3: CASSWGSGGEYEQYF. Here the CDR3 DNA reads TGTGCCAGCAGTTGGGGTAGCGGGGGGGAATACGAGCAGTACTTC.

The V gene is TRBV9, the J gene TRBJ2-1, with D possibly TRBD1 on 6 matching bases. Germline-derived CDR1 and CDR2 are SGDLS and YYNGEE. Deletions cut 3 bases from V and 7 bases from J, with 17 bases between. This CDR3 spans 15 amino acids. The CDR3 DNA reads as TGTGCCAGCAGCGGGGGGCCTAAAGGGGCGAATGAGCAGTTCTTC. Amino acids: CASSGGPKGANEQFF.

The J gene is TRBJ2-7, the V gene TRBV5-4; TRBD1 might be the D (5 bases). From germline, CDR1 is SGHNT and CDR2 YYREEE (reference sequence). V dropped 3 bases and J dropped 3 bases, with 10 bases sitting between them. The CDR3 contains 13 residues. The CDR3 spells CASSSQGIYEQYF. As DNA, the CDR3 is TGTGCCAGCAGCTCCCAGGGTATCTACGAGCAGTACTTC.